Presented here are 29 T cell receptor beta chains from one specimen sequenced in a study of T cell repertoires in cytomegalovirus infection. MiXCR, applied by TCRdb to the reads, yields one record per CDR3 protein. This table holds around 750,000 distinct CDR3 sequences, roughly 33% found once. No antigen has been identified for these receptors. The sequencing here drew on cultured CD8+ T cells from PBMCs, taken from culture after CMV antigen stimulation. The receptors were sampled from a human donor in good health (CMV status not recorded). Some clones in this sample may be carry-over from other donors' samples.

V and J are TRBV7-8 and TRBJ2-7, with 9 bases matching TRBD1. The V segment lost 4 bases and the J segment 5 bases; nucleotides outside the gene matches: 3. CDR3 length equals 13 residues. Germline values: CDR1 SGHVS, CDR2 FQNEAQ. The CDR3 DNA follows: TGTGCCAGCAGCTCGCACAGGGGGCACGAGCAGTACGTC. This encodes CASSSHRGHEQYV.

The CDR3 spells CASQTSGAPGTQYF. CDR3 nucleotide sequence: TGTGCCAGCCAGACTAGCGGGGCCCCCGGCACGCAGTATTTT. The chain has TRBV5-4 and TRBJ2-3; 11 positions agree with TRBD2. CDR1 SGHNT and CDR2 YYREEE come from the germline V gene (reference sequence). The CDR3 is made up of 14 amino acids. V lost 7 bases to trimming and J lost 9 bases; unmatched junction nucleotides: 10.

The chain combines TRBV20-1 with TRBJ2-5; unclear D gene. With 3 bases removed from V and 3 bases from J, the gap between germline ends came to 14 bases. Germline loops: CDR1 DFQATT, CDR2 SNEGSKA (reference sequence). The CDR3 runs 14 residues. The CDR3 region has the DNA TGCAGTGCTAGGTCTTGGGGATCGGAAGAGACCCAGTACTTC. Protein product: CSARSWGSEETQYF.

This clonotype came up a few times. CDR3 in amino acids: CASSPRQGATWEAFF. CDR3 nucleotide sequence: TGTGCCAGCAGCCCCCGACAGGGGGCAACTTGGGAAGCTTTCTTT. This sequence joins TRBV7-9 and TRBJ1-1; 10 bases align to TRBD1. The CDR3 length is 15 residues. The ends lost 5 bases at V and 8 bases at J; junction bases unmatched: 11. CDR1 and CDR2 from the germline V gene are SEHNR and FQNEAQ (reference sequence).

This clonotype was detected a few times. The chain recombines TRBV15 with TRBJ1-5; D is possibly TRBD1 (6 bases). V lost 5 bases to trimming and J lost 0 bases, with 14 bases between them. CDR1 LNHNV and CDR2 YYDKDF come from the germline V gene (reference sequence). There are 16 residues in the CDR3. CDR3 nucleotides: TGTGCCACCAGCCCCCACAGGGATTATAGCAATCAGCCCCAGCATTTT. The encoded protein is CATSPHRDYSNQPQHF. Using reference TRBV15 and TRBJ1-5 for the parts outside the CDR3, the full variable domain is DAMVIQNPRYQVTQFGKPVTLSCSQTLNHNVMYWYQQKSSQAPKLLFHYYDKDFNNEADTPDNFQSRRPNTSFCFLDIRSPGLGDTAMYLCATSPHRDYSNQPQHFGDGTRLSIL.

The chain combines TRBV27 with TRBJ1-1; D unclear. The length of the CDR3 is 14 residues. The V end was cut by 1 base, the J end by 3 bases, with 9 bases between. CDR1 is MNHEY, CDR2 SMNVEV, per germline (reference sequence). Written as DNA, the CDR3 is TGTGCCAGCAGTTTATACGAAACGTACACTGAAGCTTTCTTT. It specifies CASSLYETYTEAFF.

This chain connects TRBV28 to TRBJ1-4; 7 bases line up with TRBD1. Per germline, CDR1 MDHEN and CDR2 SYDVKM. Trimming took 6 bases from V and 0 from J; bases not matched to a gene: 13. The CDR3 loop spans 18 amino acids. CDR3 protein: CASRYRGLLYATNEKLFF. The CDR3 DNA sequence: TGTGCCAGCAGGTACAGGGGCCTACTCTATGCAACTAATGAAAAACTGTTTTTT.

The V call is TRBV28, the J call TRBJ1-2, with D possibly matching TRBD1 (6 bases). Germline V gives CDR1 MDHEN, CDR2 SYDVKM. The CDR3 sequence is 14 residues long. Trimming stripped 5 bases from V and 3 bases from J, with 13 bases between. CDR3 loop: CASSPAAGDYGYTF. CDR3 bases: TGTGCCAGCAGTCCCGCGGCAGGGGACTATGGCTACACCTTC.

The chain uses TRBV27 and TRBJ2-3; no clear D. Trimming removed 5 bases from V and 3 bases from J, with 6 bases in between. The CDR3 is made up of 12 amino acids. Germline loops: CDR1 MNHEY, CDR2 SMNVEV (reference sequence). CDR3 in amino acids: CASSALTDTQYF. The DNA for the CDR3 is TGTGCCAGCAGTGCTTTGACAGATACGCAGTATTTT.

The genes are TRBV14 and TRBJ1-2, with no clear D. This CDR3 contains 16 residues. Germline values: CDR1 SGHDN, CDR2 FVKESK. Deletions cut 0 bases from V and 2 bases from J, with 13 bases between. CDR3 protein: CASSQDQLARNYGYTF. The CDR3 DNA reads TGTGCCAGCAGCCAAGATCAGTTGGCCAGAAACTATGGCTACACCTTC.

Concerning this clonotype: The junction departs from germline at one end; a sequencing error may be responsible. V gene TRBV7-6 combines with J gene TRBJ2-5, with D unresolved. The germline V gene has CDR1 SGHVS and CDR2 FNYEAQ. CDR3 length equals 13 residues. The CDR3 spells CASSLQPPETQYF. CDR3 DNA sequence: TGTGCTAGCAGCTTACAACCCCCAGAGACCCAGTACTTC.

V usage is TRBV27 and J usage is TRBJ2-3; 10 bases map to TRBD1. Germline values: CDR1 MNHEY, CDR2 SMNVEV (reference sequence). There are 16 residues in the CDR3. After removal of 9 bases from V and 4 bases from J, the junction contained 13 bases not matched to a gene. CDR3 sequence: CASSGVPGQGSDTQYF. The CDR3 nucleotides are TGTGCCAGTTCGGGGGTTCCGGGACAGGGGTCAGATACGCAGTATTTT.

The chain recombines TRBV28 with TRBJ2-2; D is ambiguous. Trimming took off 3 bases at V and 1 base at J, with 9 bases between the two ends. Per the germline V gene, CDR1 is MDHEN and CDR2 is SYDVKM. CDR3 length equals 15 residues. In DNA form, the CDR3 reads TGTGCCAGCAGTTTGGTTCCAAAGAACACCGGGGAGCTGTTTTTT. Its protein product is CASSLVPKNTGELFF.

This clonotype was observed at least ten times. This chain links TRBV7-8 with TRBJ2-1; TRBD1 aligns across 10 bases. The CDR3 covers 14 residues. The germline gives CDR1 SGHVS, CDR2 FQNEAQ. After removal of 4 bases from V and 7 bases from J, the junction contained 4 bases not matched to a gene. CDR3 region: CASSYGQGVNEQFF. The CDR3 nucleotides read TGTGCCAGCAGCTACGGACAGGGGGTTAATGAGCAGTTCTTC.

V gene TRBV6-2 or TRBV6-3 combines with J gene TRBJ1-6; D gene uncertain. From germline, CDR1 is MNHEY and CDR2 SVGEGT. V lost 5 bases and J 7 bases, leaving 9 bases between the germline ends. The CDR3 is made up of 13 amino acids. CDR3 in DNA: TGTGCCAGCAGTAACCTGTTCAATTCACCCCTCCACTTT. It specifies CASSNLFNSPLHF.

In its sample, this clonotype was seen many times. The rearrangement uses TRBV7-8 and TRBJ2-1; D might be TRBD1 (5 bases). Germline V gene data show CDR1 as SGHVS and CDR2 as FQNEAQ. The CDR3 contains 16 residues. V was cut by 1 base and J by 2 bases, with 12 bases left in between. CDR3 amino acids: CASSLVLDNAYNEQFF. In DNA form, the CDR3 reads TGTGCCAGCAGCTTAGTCCTGGACAATGCCTACAATGAGCAGTTCTTC.

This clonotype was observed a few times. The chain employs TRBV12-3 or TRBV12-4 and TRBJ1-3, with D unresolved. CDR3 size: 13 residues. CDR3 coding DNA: TGTGCTAAACCCTCTTTGAAAGGAAACACCATATATTTT. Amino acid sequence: CAKPSLKGNTIYF.

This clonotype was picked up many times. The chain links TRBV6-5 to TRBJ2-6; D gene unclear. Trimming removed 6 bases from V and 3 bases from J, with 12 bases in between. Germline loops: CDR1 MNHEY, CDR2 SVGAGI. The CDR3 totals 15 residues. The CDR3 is CASSIGPVGANVLTF. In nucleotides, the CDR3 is TGTGCCAGCAGCATCGGTCCGGTTGGGGCCAACGTCCTGACTTTC.

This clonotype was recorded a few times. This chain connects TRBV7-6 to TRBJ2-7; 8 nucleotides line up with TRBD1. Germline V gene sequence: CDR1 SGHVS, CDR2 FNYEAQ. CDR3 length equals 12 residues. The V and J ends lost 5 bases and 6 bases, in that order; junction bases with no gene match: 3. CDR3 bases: TGTGCCAGCAGCGAGACAGGGGTCGAGCAGTACTTC. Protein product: CASSETGVEQYF.

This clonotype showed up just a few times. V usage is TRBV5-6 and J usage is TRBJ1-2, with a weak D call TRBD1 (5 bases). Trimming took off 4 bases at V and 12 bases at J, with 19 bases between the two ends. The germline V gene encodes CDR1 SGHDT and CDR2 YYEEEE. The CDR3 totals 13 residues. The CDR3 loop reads CASSAARDRRHTF. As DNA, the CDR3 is TGTGCCAGCAGCGCCGCTCGGGACCGCCGCCACACCTTC.

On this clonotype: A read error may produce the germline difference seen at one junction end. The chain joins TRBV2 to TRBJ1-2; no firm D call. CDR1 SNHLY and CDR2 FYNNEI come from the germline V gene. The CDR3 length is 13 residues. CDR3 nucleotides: TGTGCCAGCGCGGGCCGGAAAAACTATGACTACACCTTC. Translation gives CASAGRKNYDYTF.

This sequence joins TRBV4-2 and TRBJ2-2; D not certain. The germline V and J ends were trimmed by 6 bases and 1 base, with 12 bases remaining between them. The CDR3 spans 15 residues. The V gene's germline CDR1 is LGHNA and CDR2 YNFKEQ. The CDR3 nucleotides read TGTGCCAGCAGTCTTTACGACGGGAACACCGGGGAGCTGTTTTTT. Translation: CASSLYDGNTGELFF.

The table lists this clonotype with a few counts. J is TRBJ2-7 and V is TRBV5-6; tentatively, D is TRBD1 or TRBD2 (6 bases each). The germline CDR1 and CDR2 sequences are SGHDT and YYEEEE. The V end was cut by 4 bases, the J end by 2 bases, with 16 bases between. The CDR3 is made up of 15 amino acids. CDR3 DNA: TGTGCCAGCAGCCAGGGGACGGGACTTACCTACGAGCAGTACGTC. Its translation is CASSQGTGLTYEQYV.

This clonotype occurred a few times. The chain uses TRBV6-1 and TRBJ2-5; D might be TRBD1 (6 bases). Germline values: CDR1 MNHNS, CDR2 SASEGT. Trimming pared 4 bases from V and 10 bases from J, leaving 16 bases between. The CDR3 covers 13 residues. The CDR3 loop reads CASSGTAMRDQYF. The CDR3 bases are TGTGCCAGCAGTGGGACAGCAATGAGAGACCAGTACTTC.

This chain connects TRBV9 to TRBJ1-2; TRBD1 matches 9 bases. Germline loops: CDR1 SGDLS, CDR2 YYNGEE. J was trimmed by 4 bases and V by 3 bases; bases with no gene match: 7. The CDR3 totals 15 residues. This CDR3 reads CASSGTGTGLYGYTF. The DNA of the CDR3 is TGTGCCAGCAGCGGAACCGGGACAGGGCTCTATGGCTACACCTTC.

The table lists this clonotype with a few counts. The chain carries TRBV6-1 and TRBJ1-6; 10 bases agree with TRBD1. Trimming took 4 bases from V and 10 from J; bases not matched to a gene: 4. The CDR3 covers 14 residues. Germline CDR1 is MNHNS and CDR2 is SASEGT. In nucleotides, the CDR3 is TGTGCCAGCAGTGGGGACAGGGGCCACTCACCCCTCCACTTT. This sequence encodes CASSGDRGHSPLHF.

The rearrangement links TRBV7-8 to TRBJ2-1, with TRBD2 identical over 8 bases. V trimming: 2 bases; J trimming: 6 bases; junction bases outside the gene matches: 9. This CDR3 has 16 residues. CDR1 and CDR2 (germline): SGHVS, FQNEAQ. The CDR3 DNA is TGTGCCAGCAGCTTATTGGCGGGGGGCAAATTCAATGAGCAGTTCTTC. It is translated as CASSLLAGGKFNEQFF.

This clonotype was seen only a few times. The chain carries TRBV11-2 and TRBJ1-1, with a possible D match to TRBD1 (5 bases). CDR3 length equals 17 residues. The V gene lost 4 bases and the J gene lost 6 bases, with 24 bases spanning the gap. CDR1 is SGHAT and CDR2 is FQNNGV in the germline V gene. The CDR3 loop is CASSYYTGRWFESEAFF. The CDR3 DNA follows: TGTGCCAGCAGCTATTATACAGGAAGATGGTTTGAGTCTGAAGCTTTCTTT. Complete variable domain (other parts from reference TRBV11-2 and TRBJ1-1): EAGVAQSPRYKIIEKRQSVAFWCNPISGHATLYWYQQILGQGPKLLIQFQNNGVVDDSQLPKDRFSAERLKGVDSTLKIQPAKLEDSAVYLCASSYYTGRWFESEAFFGQGTRLTVV.

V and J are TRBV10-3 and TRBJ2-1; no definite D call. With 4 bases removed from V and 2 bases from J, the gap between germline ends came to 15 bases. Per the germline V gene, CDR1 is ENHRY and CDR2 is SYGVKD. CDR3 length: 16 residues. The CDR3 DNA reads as TGTGCCATCAGTGGTACCTACGACTCTACCTACAATGAGCAGTTCTTC. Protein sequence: CAISGTYDSTYNEQFF.